This entry features one T cell receptor beta chain sequence. The limits of the CDR3 on the DNA are not certain, so only TCRdb's listed CDR3 is given. This sample is drawn from a study of blood T cell repertoires in COVID-19. The wider study: There were acute and convalescent COVID-19 samples, and they came from the United States, Italy and Spain. In each case, the material was cDNA or gDNA derived from T cells, B-cell-depleted T cells, or PBMCs.

CDR1 is LNHDA and CDR2 is SQIVND in the germline V gene (reference sequence). Ends included, the CDR3 has 15 residues. As processed by the authors: Scientists estimated how many nucleated cells there were by amplifying reference gene primers. Some clones are missing from TCRdb's copy, which holds only in-frame ones; the method was immunoSEQ multiplex PCR. V and J calls and clone size come straight from that table; D and trimming were deduced from the DNA. There are some 270,000 clones in the sample; 86% occur only once, and about 1.7% lies in the top ten. V is TRBV19 and J is TRBJ2-3; the D call of TRBD2 is as the table states it, not checked on the DNA. The origin of this receptor is a woman in her fifties or sixties who had recovered from COVID-19. The sequencing sample was made of peripheral blood. The CDR3 protein is CASSKVWAPGTSMDF.